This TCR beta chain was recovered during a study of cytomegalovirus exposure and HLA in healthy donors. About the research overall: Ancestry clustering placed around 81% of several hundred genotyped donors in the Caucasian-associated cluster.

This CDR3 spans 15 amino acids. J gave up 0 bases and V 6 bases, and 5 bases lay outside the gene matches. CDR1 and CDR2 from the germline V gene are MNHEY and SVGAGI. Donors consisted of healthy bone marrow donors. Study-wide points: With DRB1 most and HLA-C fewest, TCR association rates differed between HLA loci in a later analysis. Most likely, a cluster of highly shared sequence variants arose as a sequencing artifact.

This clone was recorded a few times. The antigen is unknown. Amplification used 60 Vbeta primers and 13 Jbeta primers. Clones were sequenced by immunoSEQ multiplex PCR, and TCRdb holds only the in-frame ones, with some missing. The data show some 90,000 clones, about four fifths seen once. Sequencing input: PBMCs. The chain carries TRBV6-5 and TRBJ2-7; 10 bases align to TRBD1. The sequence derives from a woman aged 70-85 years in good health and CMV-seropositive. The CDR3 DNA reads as TGTGCCAGCAGGGGGACAGGGGCCGGCTCCTACGAGCAGTACTTC. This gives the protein CASRGTGAGSYEQYF.